Given below is one TCR beta chain in context. The sample belongs to a study of blood T cell repertoires in COVID-19. Per germline, CDR1 LGHDT and CDR2 YNNKEL (reference sequence). The V segment lost 3 bases and the J segment 1 base; nucleotides outside the gene matches: 6. The CDR3 is 17 amino acids. Method: immunoSEQ multiplex PCR; TCRdb's copy keeps in-frame clones and lacks some. The table lists roughly 11,000 clones, 71% of them singletons. This sequence joins TRBV3-1 (or the pseudogene TRBV3-2) and TRBJ1-6; 7 bases agree with TRBD1. The source of this sequence is a man aged 60-69 years with COVID-19, enrolled during active disease. The sample consisted of peripheral blood. The CDR3 coding sequence is TGTGCCAGCAGCCAGGGGTCAGGGGGATCCTATAATTCACCCCTCCACTTT. Translating it yields CASSQGSGGSYNSPLHF.